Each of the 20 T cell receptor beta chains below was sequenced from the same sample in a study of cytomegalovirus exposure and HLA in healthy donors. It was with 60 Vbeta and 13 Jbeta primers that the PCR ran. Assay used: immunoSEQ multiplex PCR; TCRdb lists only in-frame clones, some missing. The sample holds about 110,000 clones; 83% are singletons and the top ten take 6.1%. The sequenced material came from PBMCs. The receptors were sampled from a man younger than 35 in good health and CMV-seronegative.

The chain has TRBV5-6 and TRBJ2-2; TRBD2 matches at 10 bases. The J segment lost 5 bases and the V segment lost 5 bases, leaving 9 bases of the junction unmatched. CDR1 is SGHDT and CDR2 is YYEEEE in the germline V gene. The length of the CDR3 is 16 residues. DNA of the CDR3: TGTGCCAGCAGTGCCCTAGCGGGAGAAAAGACCGGGGAGCTGTTTTTT. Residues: CASSALAGEKTGELFF. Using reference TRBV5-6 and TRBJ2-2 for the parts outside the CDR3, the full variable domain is DAGVTQSPTHLIKTRGQQVTLRCSPKSGHDTVSWYQQALGQGPQFIFQYYEEEERQRGNFPDRFSGHQFPNYSSELNVNALLLGDSALYLCASSALAGEKTGELFFGEGSRLTVL.

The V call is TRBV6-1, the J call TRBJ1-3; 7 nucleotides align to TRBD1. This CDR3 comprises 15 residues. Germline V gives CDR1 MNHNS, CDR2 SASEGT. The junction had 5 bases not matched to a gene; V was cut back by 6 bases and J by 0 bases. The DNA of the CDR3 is TGTGCCAGCAGCACAGGGGTTTACTCTGGAAACACCATATATTTT. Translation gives CASSTGVYSGNTIYF.

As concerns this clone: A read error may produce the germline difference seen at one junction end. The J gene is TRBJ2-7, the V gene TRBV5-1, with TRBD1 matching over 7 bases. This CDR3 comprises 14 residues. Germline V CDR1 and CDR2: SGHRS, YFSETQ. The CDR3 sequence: CASSLERGRNEQYF. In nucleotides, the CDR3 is TGTGCCAGCAGCTTGGAAAGGGGGCGCAACGAGCAGTACTTC.

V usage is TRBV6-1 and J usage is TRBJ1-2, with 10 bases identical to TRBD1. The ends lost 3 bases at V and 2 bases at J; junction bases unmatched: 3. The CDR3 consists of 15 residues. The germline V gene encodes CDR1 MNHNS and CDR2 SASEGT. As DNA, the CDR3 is TGTGCCAGCAGTGAGGCGACAGGGGGCAACTATGGCTACACCTTC. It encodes CASSEATGGNYGYTF.

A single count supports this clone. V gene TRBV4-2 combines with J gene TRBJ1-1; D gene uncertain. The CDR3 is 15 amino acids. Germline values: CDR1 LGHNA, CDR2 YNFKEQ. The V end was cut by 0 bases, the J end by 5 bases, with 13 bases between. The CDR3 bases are TGTGCCAGCAGCCAAGAACTTGAGGGAGGAACTGAAGCTTTCTTT. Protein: CASSQELEGGTEAFF.

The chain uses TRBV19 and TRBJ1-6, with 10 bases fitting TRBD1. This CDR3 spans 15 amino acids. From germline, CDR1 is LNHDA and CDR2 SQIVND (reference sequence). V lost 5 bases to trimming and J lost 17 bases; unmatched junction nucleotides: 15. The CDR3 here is CASSSPGTGAPMVHF. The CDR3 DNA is TGTGCCAGTAGTTCCCCCGGGACAGGGGCCCCGATGGTCCACTTT.

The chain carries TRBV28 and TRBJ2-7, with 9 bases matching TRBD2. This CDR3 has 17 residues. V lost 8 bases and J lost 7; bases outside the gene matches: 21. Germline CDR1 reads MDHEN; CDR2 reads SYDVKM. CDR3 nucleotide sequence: TGTGCCAGCTTTTGGGGGAATTTTGCGGGAGGGTTGGGAGAGCAGTACTTC. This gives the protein CASFWGNFAGGLGEQYF.

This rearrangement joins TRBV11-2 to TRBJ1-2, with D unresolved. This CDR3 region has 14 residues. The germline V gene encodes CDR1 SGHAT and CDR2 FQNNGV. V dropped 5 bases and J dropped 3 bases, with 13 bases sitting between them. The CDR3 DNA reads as TGTGCCAGCAGCCCCGGGGAGATGGACTATGGCTACACCTTC. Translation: CASSPGEMDYGYTF.

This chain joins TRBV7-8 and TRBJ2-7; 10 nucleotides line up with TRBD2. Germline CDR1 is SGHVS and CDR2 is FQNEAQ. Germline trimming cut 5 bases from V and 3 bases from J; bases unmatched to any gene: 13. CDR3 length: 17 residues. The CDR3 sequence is CASSPHLGASGSYEQYF. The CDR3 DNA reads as TGTGCCAGCAGCCCCCACCTTGGGGCTAGCGGGAGCTACGAGCAGTACTTC. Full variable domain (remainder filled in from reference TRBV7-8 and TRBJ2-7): GAGVSQSPRYKVAKRGQDVALRCDPISGHVSLFWYQQALGQGPEFLTYFQNEAQLDKSGLPSDRFFAERPEGSVSTLKIQRTQQEDSAVYLCASSPHLGASGSYEQYFGPGTRLTVT.

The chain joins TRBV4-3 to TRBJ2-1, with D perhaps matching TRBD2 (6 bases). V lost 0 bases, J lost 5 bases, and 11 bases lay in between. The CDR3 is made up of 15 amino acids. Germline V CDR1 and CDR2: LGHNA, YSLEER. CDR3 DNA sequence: TGCGCCAGCAGCCAAGATTGGGGACTTAACAATGAGCAGTTCTTC. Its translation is CASSQDWGLNNEQFF.

As DNA, the CDR3 is TGTGCCACCAGCAGAGATATGGAGGCGGAGACCCAGTACTTC. Encoded protein: CATSRDMEAETQYF. V is TRBV15 and J is TRBJ2-5; possibly TRBD2 for D (5 bases). V was clipped by 0 bases and J by 5 bases, with 10 bases between them. Germline-derived CDR1 and CDR2 are LNHNV and YYDKDF (reference sequence). The CDR3 is made up of 14 amino acids.

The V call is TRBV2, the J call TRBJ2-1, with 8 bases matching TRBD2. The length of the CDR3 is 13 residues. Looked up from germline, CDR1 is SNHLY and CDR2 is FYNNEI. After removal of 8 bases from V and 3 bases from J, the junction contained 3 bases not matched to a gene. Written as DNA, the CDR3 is TGTGCCAGCTCGCGGGAGGTCTACAATGAGCAGTTCTTC. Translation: CASSREVYNEQFF.

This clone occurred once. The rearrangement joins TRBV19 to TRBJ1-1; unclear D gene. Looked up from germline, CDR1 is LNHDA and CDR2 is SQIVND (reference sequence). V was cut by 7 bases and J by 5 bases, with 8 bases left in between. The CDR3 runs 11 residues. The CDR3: CASIRGTEAFF. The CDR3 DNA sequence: TGTGCCAGTATACGGGGAACTGAAGCTTTCTTT.

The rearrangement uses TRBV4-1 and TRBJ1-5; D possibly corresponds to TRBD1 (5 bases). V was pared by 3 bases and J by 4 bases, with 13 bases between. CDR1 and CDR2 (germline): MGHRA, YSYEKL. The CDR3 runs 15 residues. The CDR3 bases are TGCGCCAGCAGCCATTCTGGGGGGTGGAATCAGCCCCAGCATTTT. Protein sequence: CASSHSGGWNQPQHF.

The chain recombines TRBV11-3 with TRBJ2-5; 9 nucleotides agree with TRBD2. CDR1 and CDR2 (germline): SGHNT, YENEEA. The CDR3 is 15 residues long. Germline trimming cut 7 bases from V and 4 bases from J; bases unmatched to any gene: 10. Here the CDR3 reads CASTLTSGPRETQYF. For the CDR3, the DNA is TGTGCCAGCACCCTAACTAGCGGGCCCCGAGAGACCCAGTACTTC. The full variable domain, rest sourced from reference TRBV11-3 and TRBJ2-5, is EAGVVQSPRYKIIEKKQPVAFWCNPISGHNTLYWYLQNLGQGPELLIRYENEEAVDDSQLPKDRFSAERLKGVDSTLKIQPAELGDSAVYLCASTLTSGPRETQYFGPGTRLLVL.

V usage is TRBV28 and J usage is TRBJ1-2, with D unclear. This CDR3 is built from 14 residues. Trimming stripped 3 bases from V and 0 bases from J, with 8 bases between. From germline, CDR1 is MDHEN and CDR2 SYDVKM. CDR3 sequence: CASSLGGTNYGYTF. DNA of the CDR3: TGTGCCAGCAGTTTGGGCGGGACTAACTATGGCTACACCTTC.

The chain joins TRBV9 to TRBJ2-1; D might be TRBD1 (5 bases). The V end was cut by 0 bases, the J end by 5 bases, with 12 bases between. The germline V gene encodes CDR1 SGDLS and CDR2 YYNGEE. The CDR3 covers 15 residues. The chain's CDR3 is CASSVGGADHNEQFF. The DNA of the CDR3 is TGTGCCAGCAGCGTAGGTGGGGCCGACCACAATGAGCAGTTCTTC. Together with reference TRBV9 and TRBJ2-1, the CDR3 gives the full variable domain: DSGVTQTPKHLITATGQRVTLRCSPRSGDLSVYWYQQSLDQGLQFLIQYYNGEERAKGNILERFSAQQFPDLHSELNLSSLELGDSALYFCASSVGGADHNEQFFGPGTRLTVL.

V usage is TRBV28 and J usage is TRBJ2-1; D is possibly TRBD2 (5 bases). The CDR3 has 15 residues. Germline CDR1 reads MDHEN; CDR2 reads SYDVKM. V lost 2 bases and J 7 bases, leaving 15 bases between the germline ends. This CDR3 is CASSLPQRTHNEQFF. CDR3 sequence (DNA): TGTGCCAGCAGTTTACCTCAAAGGACTCATAATGAGCAGTTCTTC.

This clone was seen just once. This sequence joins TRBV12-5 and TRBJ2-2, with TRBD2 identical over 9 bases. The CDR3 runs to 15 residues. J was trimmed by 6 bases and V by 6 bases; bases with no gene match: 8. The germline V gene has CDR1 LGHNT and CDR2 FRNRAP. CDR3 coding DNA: TGTGCTAGTGGCTTTGGCGGGAGGGCAGCCGGGGAGCTGTTTTTT. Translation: CASGFGGRAAGELFF. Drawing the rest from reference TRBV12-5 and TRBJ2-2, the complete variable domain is DARVTQTPRHKVTEMGQEVTMRCQPILGHNTVFWYRQTMMQGLELLAYFRNRAPLDDSGMPKDRFSAEMPDATLATLKIQPSEPRDSAVYFCASGFGGRAAGELFFGEGSRLTVL.

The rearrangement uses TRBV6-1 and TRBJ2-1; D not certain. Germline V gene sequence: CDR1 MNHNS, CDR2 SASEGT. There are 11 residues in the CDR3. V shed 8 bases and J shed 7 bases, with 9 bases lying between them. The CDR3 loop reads CASGLGNEQFF. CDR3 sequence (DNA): TGTGCCAGCGGCCTAGGAAATGAGCAGTTCTTC.